One sample yielded the 27 T cell receptor beta chains listed below, sequenced in a study of response to subunit inactivated influenza vaccine. TCRdb independently ran MiXCR on the RT-PCR reads; one entry per CDR3 protein. The data contain a few hundred thousand distinct CDR3 sequences, over 9% of them singletons. These sequences were also reported in another study, on T cells expressing NK-cell markers. That work adds: Synthesis of TCR beta cDNA relied on 5'RACE template switching carrying UMIs.

Sequenced material: PBMCs from blood, taken on the day of vaccination. Receptors originate from a man aged 50 to 60 who received an inactivated influenza vaccine.

The chain links TRBV7-8 to TRBJ2-5; D may be TRBD2 (6 bases). Trimming cost V 5 bases and J 2 bases, with 21 bases left between them. CDR1 and CDR2 from the germline V gene are SGHVS and FQNEAQ. The CDR3 is 17 amino acids. The chain's CDR3 is CASSLVGGMRSQETQYF. The CDR3 region has the DNA TGTGCCAGCAGCCTCGTGGGGGGTATGCGGAGTCAAGAGACCCAGTACTTC.

The DNA of the CDR3 is TGTGCCAGCAGCCCACGGGGGGTTCTAGCAGATACGCAGTATTTT. Protein product: CASSPRGVLADTQYF. The rearrangement joins TRBV7-2 to TRBJ2-3, with TRBD2 identical over 7 bases. The CDR3 spans 15 residues. Germline V gene data show CDR1 as SGHTA and CDR2 as FQGNSA. V was pared by 5 bases and J by 4 bases, with 9 bases of the junction left unmatched.

This clonotype was picked up a small number of times. The chain links TRBV5-1 to TRBJ2-7; D ambiguous. Trimming left V 2 bases short and J 3 bases short, with 12 bases between. The CDR3 contains 14 residues. Per the germline V gene, CDR1 is SGHRS and CDR2 is YFSETQ. This CDR3 reads CASSFQSPLYEQYF. CDR3 bases: TGCGCCAGCAGCTTCCAAAGTCCCCTCTACGAGCAGTACTTC.

The chain carries TRBV19 and TRBJ2-1; TRBD2 might be the D (6 bases). V lost 3 bases and J lost 2, with 11 bases in between. The germline V gene has CDR1 LNHDA and CDR2 SQIVND (reference sequence). The length of the CDR3 is 15 residues. The CDR3 DNA reads as TGTGCCAGTAGTATCGACGGGAGAACCTACAATGAGCAGTTCTTC. Translating it yields CASSIDGRTYNEQFF.

The J gene is TRBJ1-1, the V gene TRBV27; D gene ambiguous. In germline, CDR1 is MNHEY, CDR2 SMNVEV (reference sequence). Trimming stripped 4 bases from V and 1 base from J, with 10 bases between. The CDR3 totals 14 residues. CDR3 protein: CASSWRPTNTEAFF. The DNA for the CDR3 is TGTGCCAGCAGTTGGAGGCCGACGAACACTGAAGCTTTCTTT.

The genes are TRBV6-1 and TRBJ2-7; unclear D gene. CDR3 size: 16 residues. Trimming removed 7 bases from V and 3 bases from J, with 22 bases in between. Germline CDR1 and CDR2: MNHNS and SASEGT. Here the CDR3 DNA reads TGTGCCAGCAACACCCATCGAGCAGAATCTCTCTACGAGCAGTACTTC. Its protein is CASNTHRAESLYEQYF.

For the CDR3, the DNA is TGTGCCAGCAGCCAAGATATTGGGACAGGGATAACAGATACGCAGTATTTT. Its translation: CASSQDIGTGITDTQYF. This rearrangement joins TRBV3-1 to TRBJ2-3, with 9 nucleotides matching TRBD1. Germline V gene lookup returns CDR1 LGHDT and CDR2 YNNKEL (reference sequence). The junction had 7 bases not matched to a gene; V was cut back by 0 bases and J by 3 bases. This CDR3 contains 17 residues.

This clonotype has just one count. A much larger clone lies a single base off, so this may be a read error. This chain uses TRBV12-3 or TRBV12-4 with TRBJ1-1; 8 nucleotides match TRBD1. This CDR3 has 14 amino acids. V lost 6 bases and J lost 2; bases outside the gene matches: 5. Here the CDR3 reads CASRGQVANTEAFF. CDR3 nucleotide sequence: TGTGCCAGCAGGGGACAGGTGGCTAACACTGAAGCTTTCTTT.

This clonotype appeared a few times. The gene calls are TRBV5-6 and TRBJ2-1; D unclear. This CDR3 has 13 residues. The V gene lost 4 bases and the J gene lost 4 bases, with 9 bases spanning the gap. Per germline, CDR1 SGHDT and CDR2 YYEEEE. The CDR3 DNA reads TGTGCCAGCAGCAAGGACGTATACAATGAGCAGTTCTTC. Protein product: CASSKDVYNEQFF. Drawing the rest from reference TRBV5-6 and TRBJ2-1, the complete variable domain is DAGVTQSPTHLIKTRGQQVTLRCSPKSGHDTVSWYQQALGQGPQFIFQYYEEEERQRGNFPDRFSGHQFPNYSSELNVNALLLGDSALYLCASSKDVYNEQFFGPGTRLTVL.

V usage is TRBV28 and J usage is TRBJ2-1; 7 bases map to TRBD1. This CDR3 contains 16 residues. The germline CDR1 and CDR2 sequences are MDHEN and SYDVKM. With 7 bases clipped from V and 6 bases from J, the junction kept 15 bases outside the gene matches. For the CDR3, the DNA is TGTGCCAGCACCCTTCACAGGGGAAGAGGATCCAATGAGCAGTTCTTC. Protein sequence: CASTLHRGRGSNEQFF.

This clonotype was seen ten or more times. The chain carries TRBV7-2 and TRBJ2-7, with D perhaps assigned TRBD1 or TRBD2 (6 bases each). V was pared by 6 bases and J by 3 bases, with 18 bases between. There are 15 residues in the CDR3. Germline lookup yields CDR1 SGHTA and CDR2 FQGNSA. The CDR3 bases are TGTGCCAGCAGTGTCGTTGGGGGGCAGTACTACGAGCAGTACTTC. Translating gives CASSVVGGQYYEQYF.

This clonotype was counted between two and nine times. V is TRBV5-1 and J is TRBJ1-2; D is uncertain. V dropped 4 bases and J dropped 3 bases, with 16 bases sitting between them. Germline CDR1 SGHRS, CDR2 YFSETQ. The CDR3 contains 15 residues. The CDR3 nucleotides read TGCGCCAGCAGCCCCCCCTGGGAAACGGACTATGGCTACACCTTC. This encodes CASSPPWETDYGYTF.

This clonotype was observed a few times. The CDR3 bases are TGCAGTTCCAGGGCCCCTAGCGGGGGGGAAGGATCCGGGGAGCTGTTTTTT. The encoded protein is CSSRAPSGGEGSGELFF. The chain joins TRBV20-1 to TRBJ2-2; 12 bases agree with TRBD2. V gave up 8 bases and J gave up 6 bases; unmatched junction bases: 16. Looked up from germline, CDR1 is DFQATT and CDR2 is SNEGSKA (reference sequence). This CDR3 has 17 residues.

This clonotype was seen more than once but under ten times. V usage is TRBV27 and J usage is TRBJ2-7; D gene uncertain. Trimming shortened V by 3 bases and J by 7 bases, and 13 bases separated the two germline ends. The germline gives CDR1 MNHEY, CDR2 SMNVEV (reference sequence). The length of the CDR3 is 13 residues. CDR3 coding DNA: TGTGCCAGCAGTTTCATCCCTCGGAAGGAGCAGTACTTC. Residues: CASSFIPRKEQYF.

The rearrangement joins TRBV4-3 to TRBJ1-1, with 8 bases aligning to TRBD1. The germline V gene has CDR1 LGHNA and CDR2 YSLEER. J gave up 3 bases and V 1 base, and 1 base lay outside the gene matches. The CDR3 consists of 14 residues. CDR3 in amino acids: CASSQGRGHTEAFF. CDR3 bases: TGCGCCAGCAGCCAAGGCAGGGGGCACACTGAAGCTTTCTTT.

DNA for the CDR3: TGCGCCAGCAGCTACAGACACGCTAATGAAAAACTGTTTTTT. Translated: CASSYRHANEKLFF. This rearrangement joins TRBV4-1 to TRBJ1-4, with D hard to call. The CDR3 sequence is 14 residues long. Germline assignment: CDR1 MGHRA and CDR2 YSYEKL. Trimming took off 5 bases at V and 3 bases at J, with 10 bases between the two ends.

The chain couples TRBV19 to TRBJ2-5; D gene uncertain. The germline V gene has CDR1 LNHDA and CDR2 SQIVND (reference sequence). The CDR3 length is 14 residues. Trimming removed 4 bases from V and 5 bases from J, with 14 bases in between. The CDR3 sequence is CASSTFRAGETQYF. Written as DNA, the CDR3 is TGTGCCAGTAGTACCTTCCGGGCCGGGGAGACCCAGTACTTC.

V and J are TRBV6-2 or TRBV6-3 and TRBJ2-1; weak D call: TRBD2 (6 bases). Germline V gene lookup returns CDR1 MNHEY and CDR2 SVGEGT. The CDR3 sequence is 13 residues long. V lost 5 bases to trimming and J lost 4 bases, with 9 bases between them. The DNA for the CDR3 is TGTGCCAGCAGTCGGCTAGCGTACAATGAGCAGTTCTTC. Its protein product is CASSRLAYNEQFF.

V gene TRBV27 combines with J gene TRBJ2-3; 10 positions match TRBD2. The CDR3 is made up of 15 amino acids. Germline lookup yields CDR1 MNHEY and CDR2 SMNVEV (reference sequence). V lost 5 bases to trimming and J lost 1 base; unmatched junction nucleotides: 3. The CDR3 loop reads CASSQGTSGTDTQYF. The CDR3 DNA sequence: TGTGCCAGCAGTCAAGGGACTAGCGGCACAGATACGCAGTATTTT.

V gene TRBV3-1 combines with J gene TRBJ2-7; TRBD1 agrees at 7 bases. The V gene end was trimmed by 3 bases and the J gene end by 9 bases; junction bases not matched to a gene: 8. CDR3 size: 13 residues. Germline values: CDR1 LGHDT, CDR2 YNNKEL (reference sequence). The CDR3 region has the DNA TGTGCCAGCAGCCAGTCGTCGACAGGGAGGCAGTACTTC. It translates to CASSQSSTGRQYF.

This clonotype was found a few times. J is TRBJ2-2 and V is TRBV6-5; D uncertain. V gave up 0 bases and J gave up 8 bases, with 7 bases separating them. The CDR3 spans 13 residues. Germline CDR1 reads MNHEY; CDR2 reads SVGAGI. In nucleotides, the CDR3 is TGTGCCAGCAGTTACTCAGGAGTAGGGGAGCTGTTTTTT. Its protein product is CASSYSGVGELFF.

The chain carries TRBV20-1 and TRBJ2-7; no reliable D call. Trimming stripped 1 base from V and 2 bases from J, with 6 bases between. The CDR3 loop spans 12 amino acids. Germline V lookup: CDR1 DFQATT, CDR2 SNEGSKA (reference sequence). CDR3 coding DNA: TGCAGTGCTAGAGTAGACGCCTACGAGCAGTACTTC. This codes for CSARVDAYEQYF.

The J gene is TRBJ2-2, the V gene TRBV14, with 10 bases aligning to TRBD2. The ends lost 6 bases at V and 3 bases at J; junction bases unmatched: 4. There are 15 residues in the CDR3. Germline CDR1 SGHDN, CDR2 FVKESK. The CDR3 DNA follows: TGTGCCAGCAGTCGGACTAGCGGCCACACCGGGGAGCTGTTTTTT. Translating gives CASSRTSGHTGELFF.

This clonotype was found a few times. The chain is built from TRBV5-1 and TRBJ2-7; D may match TRBD1 or TRBD2 (5 bases each). The V and J ends lost 4 bases and 4 bases respectively, with 12 bases between them. The CDR3 runs to 13 residues. CDR1 and CDR2 from the germline V gene are SGHRS and YFSETQ. The CDR3 spells CASSRGTKYEQYF. CDR3 sequence (DNA): TGCGCCAGCAGCCGAGGGACGAAGTACGAGCAGTACTTC.

This clonotype was found a few times. This rearrangement joins TRBV25-1 to TRBJ2-7, with D perhaps TRBD1 (6 bases). The length of the CDR3 is 12 residues. V gave up 5 bases and J gave up 5 bases, with 10 bases separating them. Germline V gene data show CDR1 as MGHDK and CDR2 as SYGVNS. For the CDR3, the DNA is TGTGCCAGCAGTACAGGGAACCACGAGCAGTACTTC. Translated, it gives CASSTGNHEQYF.

The rearrangement links TRBV14 to TRBJ2-7; D may be TRBD1 (6 bases). CDR1 and CDR2 from the germline V gene are SGHDN and FVKESK. The ends were cut back, 1 base at V and 2 bases at J, with 12 bases in the middle. This CDR3 has 15 residues. CDR3 nucleotide sequence: TGTGCCAGCAGCCAAGTACGGACAGAAACCTACGAGCAGTACTTC. Its translation: CASSQVRTETYEQYF.

This clonotype was picked up many times. The chain is built from TRBV12-3 or TRBV12-4 and TRBJ2-3; perhaps TRBD1 as D (6 bases). The CDR3 covers 14 residues. Trimming removed 4 bases at V and 2 bases at J, with 10 bases between. The CDR3 loop reads CASSSWDTTDTQYF. CDR3 coding DNA: TGTGCCAGCAGTTCCTGGGACACCACAGATACGCAGTATTTT.